Following are 14 T cell receptor beta chains from one sample sequenced in a study of spatial heterogeneity in lung cancer. The time point is: sample taken at primary tumor resection. Unsorted whole RNA from tumor, nontumor lung or frozen PBMC underwent sequencing. TCRdb called the 5' RACE reads again in MiXCR, with one record for every CDR3 protein. The sample lists fewer than 20,000 distinct CDR3 sequences, around 20% seen once, with more than 12% in the top ten. This specimen was PBMCs, taken at surgery. The receptors shown here come from a male donor with early-stage non-small cell lung cancer.

The gene calls are TRBV15 and TRBJ2-1; 7 nucleotides line up with TRBD2. After removal of 10 bases from V and 5 bases from J, the junction contained 11 bases not matched to a gene. Germline CDR1 LNHNV, CDR2 YYDKDF (reference sequence). There are 14 residues in the CDR3. CDR3 sequence (DNA): TGTGCCATCACCCCGGCGGGAGTAAACAATGAGCAGTTCTTC. The encoded protein is CAITPAGVNNEQFF.

This clonotype was seen only a few times. The chain is built from TRBV12-3 or TRBV12-4 and TRBJ2-3; possible D gene TRBD2, 5 bases. The V gene lost 5 bases and the J gene lost 4 bases, with 10 bases spanning the gap. The CDR3 contains 13 residues. The CDR3: CASSPLVADTQYF. CDR3 DNA: TGTGCCAGCAGTCCACTAGTGGCAGATACGCAGTATTTT.

This sequence joins TRBV6-1 and TRBJ1-1; D is unclear. Trimming left V 3 bases short and J 11 bases short, with 13 bases between. Germline-derived CDR1 and CDR2 are MNHNS and SASEGT. The CDR3 has 12 amino acids. CDR3 sequence reads: CASSDEGRLAFF. Here the CDR3 DNA reads TGTGCCAGCAGTGACGAAGGGCGGTTGGCTTTCTTT.

This clonotype was observed a handful of times. The rearrangement links TRBV13 to TRBJ2-1; 8 bases are shared with TRBD1. The CDR3 contains 15 residues. The germline V gene has CDR1 PRHDT and CDR2 FYEKMQ (reference sequence). The V gene end was trimmed by 7 bases and the J gene end by 7 bases; junction bases not matched to a gene: 12. CDR3: CASKIQGARRNEQFF. The CDR3 nucleotides are TGTGCCAGCAAAATTCAGGGGGCCCGAAGGAATGAGCAGTTCTTC.

Ten or more counts support this clonotype. The chain combines TRBV30 with TRBJ2-7, with 9 bases fitting TRBD1. With V trimmed by 4 bases and J by 3 bases, 13 bases remained unmatched. The CDR3 covers 16 residues. CDR1 and CDR2 (germline): GTSNPN, SVGIG (reference sequence). The CDR3 loop is CAWTFHPGQGYYEQYF. DNA for the CDR3: TGTGCCTGGACCTTTCATCCGGGACAGGGCTACTACGAGCAGTACTTC. The full variable domain, with the rest looked up from reference TRBV30 and TRBJ2-7, is SQTIHQWPATLVQPVGSPLSLECTVEGTSNPNLYWYRQAAGRGLQLLFYSVGIGQISSEVPQNLSASRPQDRQFILSSKKLLLSDSGFYLCAWTFHPGQGYYEQYFGPGTRLTVT.

This clonotype was seen at least ten times. The rearrangement links TRBV5-1 to TRBJ1-6; D is unresolved. Germline CDR1 SGHRS, CDR2 YFSETQ. This CDR3 spans 16 amino acids. V was cut by 2 bases and J by 2 bases, with 11 bases left in between. CDR3 DNA sequence: TGCGCCAGCAGCTTCCGGGAGGGAACCTATAATTCACCCCTCCACTTT. Encoded protein: CASSFREGTYNSPLHF.

This clonotype has just a few counts. This rearrangement joins TRBV19 to TRBJ2-3; TRBD2 matches at 9 bases. CDR1 is LNHDA, CDR2 SQIVND, per germline (reference sequence). CDR3 length equals 16 residues. The V gene end was trimmed by 10 bases and the J gene end by 2 bases; junction bases not matched to a gene: 13. The CDR3 spells CATLPPSGEFTDTQYF. The CDR3 coding sequence is TGTGCCACCCTCCCACCTAGCGGGGAGTTCACAGATACGCAGTATTTT.

This clonotype was detected ten times or more. The chain carries TRBV6-1 and TRBJ1-2, with D perhaps matching TRBD1 (6 bases). Trimming stripped 2 bases from V and 6 bases from J, with 19 bases between. CDR1 and CDR2 from the germline V gene are MNHNS and SASEGT. This CDR3 has 16 amino acids. The DNA for the CDR3 is TGTGCCAGCAGTGAATTTAGCCAGGGGTTTCGGAATGGCTACACCTTC. Translating it yields CASSEFSQGFRNGYTF.

This clonotype was observed at least ten times. This rearrangement joins TRBV20-1 to TRBJ1-6, with 9 bases matching TRBD1. This CDR3 has 13 residues. CDR1 and CDR2 from the germline V gene are DFQATT and SNEGSKA (reference sequence). Trimming cost V 6 bases and J 7 bases; bases outside gene matches: 4. Here the CDR3 reads CSAPGQGNSPLHF. CDR3 nucleotide sequence: TGCAGTGCCCCGGGACAGGGCAATTCACCCCTCCACTTT.

This rearrangement joins TRBV20-1 to TRBJ1-2; D uncertain. The CDR3 sequence is 17 residues long. V gave up 3 bases and J gave up 4 bases, with 24 bases separating them. CDR1 is DFQATT and CDR2 is SNEGSKA in the germline V gene (reference sequence). The CDR3 region is CSARDPFEDANLYGYTF. The CDR3 DNA sequence: TGCAGTGCTAGGGACCCCTTTGAGGACGCCAACCTCTATGGCTACACCTTC.

By share of the sample, this clonotype is medium-sized. The V and J genes are TRBV6-6 and TRBJ1-2; D is ambiguous. With 0 bases removed from V and 3 bases from J, the gap between germline ends came to 17 bases. The CDR3 covers 17 residues. The germline CDR1 and CDR2 sequences are MNHNY and SVGAGI (reference sequence). The CDR3 sequence is CASSYSDEEANYYGYTF. CDR3 DNA: TGTGCCAGCAGTTACTCGGACGAGGAAGCGAACTACTATGGCTACACCTTC.

This clonotype was recorded once. The chain employs TRBV20-1 and TRBJ1-6; D is perhaps TRBD1 (6 bases). There are 13 residues in the CDR3. V lost 3 bases and J lost 9, with 12 bases in between. Germline CDR1 and CDR2: DFQATT and SNEGSKA (reference sequence). The CDR3 here is CSASYREGSPLHF. In DNA form, the CDR3 reads TGCAGTGCTAGTTACAGGGAGGGTTCACCCCTCCACTTT.

This clonotype was counted between two and nine times. The rearrangement uses TRBV9 and TRBJ2-1, with 10 bases aligning to TRBD1. Per germline, CDR1 SGDLS and CDR2 YYNGEE. CDR3 length: 15 amino acids. V lost 2 bases to trimming and J lost 5 bases; unmatched junction nucleotides: 4. CDR3 nucleotide sequence: TGTGCCAGCAGCGTCGGGACAGGGGTAAACAATGAGCAGTTCTTC. Its translation is CASSVGTGVNNEQFF. The full variable domain, with the rest looked up from reference TRBV9 and TRBJ2-1, is DSGVTQTPKHLITATGQRVTLRCSPRSGDLSVYWYQQSLDQGLQFLIQYYNGEERAKGNILERFSAQQFPDLHSELNLSSLELGDSALYFCASSVGTGVNNEQFFGPGTRLTVL.

This clonotype was observed many times. The chain uses TRBV2 and TRBJ2-3, with D maybe TRBD2 (6 bases). The CDR3 has 14 residues. In germline, CDR1 is SNHLY, CDR2 FYNNEI. Between the trimmed V and J ends, which lost 6 bases and 4 bases, there was a span of 14 bases. DNA of the CDR3: TGTGCCAGCAGGGATCAGGGAGGCCCAGATACGCAGTATTTT. It yields the protein CASRDQGGPDTQYF.